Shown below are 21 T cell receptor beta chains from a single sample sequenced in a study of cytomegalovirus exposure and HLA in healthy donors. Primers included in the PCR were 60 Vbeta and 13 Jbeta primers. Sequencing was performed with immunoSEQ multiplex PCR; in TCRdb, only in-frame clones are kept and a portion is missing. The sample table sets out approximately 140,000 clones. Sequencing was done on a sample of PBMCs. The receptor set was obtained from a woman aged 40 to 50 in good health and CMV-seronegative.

The DNA for the CDR3 is TGCGCCAGCAGTGCGGGAGGGGCCTACGAGCAGTACGTC. This translates into CASSAGGAYEQYV. The chain employs TRBV10-2 and TRBJ2-7; 8 nucleotides agree with TRBD2. Germline V gene data show CDR1 as WSHSY and CDR2 as SAAADI. CDR3 size: 13 residues. V gave up 4 bases and J gave up 2 bases; unmatched junction bases: 1.

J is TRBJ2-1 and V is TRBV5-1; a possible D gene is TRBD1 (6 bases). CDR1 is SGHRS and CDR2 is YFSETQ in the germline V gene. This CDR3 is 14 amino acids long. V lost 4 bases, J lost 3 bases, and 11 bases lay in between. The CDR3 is CASSLGQSYNEQFF. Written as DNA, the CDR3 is TGCGCCAGCAGCCTAGGACAGAGCTACAATGAGCAGTTCTTC.

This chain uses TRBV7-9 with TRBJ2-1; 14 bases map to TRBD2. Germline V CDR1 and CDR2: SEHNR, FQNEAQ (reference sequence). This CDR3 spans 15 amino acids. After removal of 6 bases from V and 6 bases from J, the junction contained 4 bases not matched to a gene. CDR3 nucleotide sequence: TGTGCCAGCAGATTGACTAGCGGGGGGGCCAATGAGCAGTTCTTC. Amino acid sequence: CASRLTSGGANEQFF.

The CDR3 DNA sequence: TGTGCCAGCAGCCCTGACAAGAACTATGGCTACACCTTC. Translation: CASSPDKNYGYTF. V gene TRBV7-2 combines with J gene TRBJ1-2; D is unresolved. V dropped 5 bases and J dropped 2 bases, with 9 bases sitting between them. This CDR3 region has 13 residues. Per germline, CDR1 SGHTA and CDR2 FQGNSA.

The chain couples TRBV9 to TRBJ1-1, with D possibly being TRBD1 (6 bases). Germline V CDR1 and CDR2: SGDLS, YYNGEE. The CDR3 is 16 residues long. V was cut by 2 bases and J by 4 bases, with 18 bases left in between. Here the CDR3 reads CASSVGYGGRPTEAFF. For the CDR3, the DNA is TGTGCCAGCAGCGTGGGCTACGGGGGGCGGCCCACTGAAGCTTTCTTT.

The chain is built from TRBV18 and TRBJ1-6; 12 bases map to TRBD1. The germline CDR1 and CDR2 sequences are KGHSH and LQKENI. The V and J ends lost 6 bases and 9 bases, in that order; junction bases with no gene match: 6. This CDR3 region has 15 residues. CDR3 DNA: TGTGCCAGCTCCCTAGGGACAGGGGGCTTTTCACCCCTCCACTTT. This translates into CASSLGTGGFSPLHF.

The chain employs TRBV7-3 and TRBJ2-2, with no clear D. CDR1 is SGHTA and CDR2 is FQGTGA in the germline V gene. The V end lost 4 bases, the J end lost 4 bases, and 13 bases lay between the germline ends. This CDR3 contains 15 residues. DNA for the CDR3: TGTGCCAGCAGCTCGTTGACCCGGAGCACCGGGGAGCTGTTTTTT. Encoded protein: CASSSLTRSTGELFF.

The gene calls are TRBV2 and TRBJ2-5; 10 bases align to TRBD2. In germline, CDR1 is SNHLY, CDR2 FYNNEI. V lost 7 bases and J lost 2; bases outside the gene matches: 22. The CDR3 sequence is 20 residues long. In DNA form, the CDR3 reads TGTGCCAGCACCCGAACGGGTCATACAGCGGGGGGGCCTGGTCAAGAGACCCAGTACTTC. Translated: CASTRTGHTAGGPGQETQYF. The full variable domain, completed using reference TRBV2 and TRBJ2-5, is EPEVTQTPSHQVTQMGQEVILRCVPISNHLYFYWYRQILGQKVEFLVSFYNNEISEKSEIFDDQFSVERPDGSNFTLKIRSTKLEDSAMYFCASTRTGHTAGGPGQETQYFGPGTRLLVL.

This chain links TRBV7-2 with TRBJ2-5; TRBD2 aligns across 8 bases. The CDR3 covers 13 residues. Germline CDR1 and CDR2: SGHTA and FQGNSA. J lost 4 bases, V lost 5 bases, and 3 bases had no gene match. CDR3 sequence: CASSLAGGETQYF. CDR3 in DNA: TGTGCCAGCAGCCTCGCGGGGGGAGAGACCCAGTACTTC.

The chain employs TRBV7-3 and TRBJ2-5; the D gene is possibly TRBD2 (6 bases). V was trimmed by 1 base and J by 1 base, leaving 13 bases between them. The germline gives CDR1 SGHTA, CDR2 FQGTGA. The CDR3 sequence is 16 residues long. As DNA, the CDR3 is TGTGCCAGCAGCTTAAGAGGAGGGTACCCCCAAGAGACCCAGTACTTC. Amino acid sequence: CASSLRGGYPQETQYF.

In nucleotides, the CDR3 is TGCGCCAGCAGATTCAGAGATACGCAGTATTTT. It translates to CASRFRDTQYF. The J gene is TRBJ2-3, the V gene TRBV5-1, with D uncertain. CDR1 and CDR2 from the germline V gene are SGHRS and YFSETQ. CDR3 length: 11 amino acids. V was clipped by 5 bases and J by 5 bases, with 6 bases between them.

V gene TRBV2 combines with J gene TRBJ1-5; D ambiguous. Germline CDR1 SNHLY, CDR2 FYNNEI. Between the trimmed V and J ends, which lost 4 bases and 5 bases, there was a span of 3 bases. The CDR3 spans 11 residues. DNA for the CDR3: TGTGCCAGCAGTGGAGATCAGCCCCAGCATTTT. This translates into CASSGDQPQHF.

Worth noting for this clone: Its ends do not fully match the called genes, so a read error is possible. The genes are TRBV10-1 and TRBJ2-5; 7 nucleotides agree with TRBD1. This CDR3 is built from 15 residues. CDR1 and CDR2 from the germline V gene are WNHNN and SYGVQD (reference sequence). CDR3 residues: CASSESGGGQGTQYF. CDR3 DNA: TGCGCCAGCAGTGAGTCAGGGGGCGGCCAAGGGACCCAGTACTTC.

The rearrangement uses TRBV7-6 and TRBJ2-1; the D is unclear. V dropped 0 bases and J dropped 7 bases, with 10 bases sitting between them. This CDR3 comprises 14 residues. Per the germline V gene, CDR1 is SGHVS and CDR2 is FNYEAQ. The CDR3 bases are TGTGCCAGCAGCTTAGCGCGTCTTGATAATGAGCAGTTCTTC. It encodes CASSLARLDNEQFF.

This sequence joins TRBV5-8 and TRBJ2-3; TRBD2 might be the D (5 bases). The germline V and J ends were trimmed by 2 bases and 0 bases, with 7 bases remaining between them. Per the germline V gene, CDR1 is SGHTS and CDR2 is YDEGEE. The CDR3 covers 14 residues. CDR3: CASSFSGSTDTQYF. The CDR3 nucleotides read TGTGCCAGCAGCTTCTCGGGGAGCACAGATACGCAGTATTTT.

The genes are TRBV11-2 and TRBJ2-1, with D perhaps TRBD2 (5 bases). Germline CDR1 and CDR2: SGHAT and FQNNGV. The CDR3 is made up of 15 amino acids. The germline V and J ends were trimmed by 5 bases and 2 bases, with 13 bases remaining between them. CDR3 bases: TGTGCCAGCAGCCACATAGCGACCACCTACAATGAGCAGTTCTTC. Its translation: CASSHIATTYNEQFF.

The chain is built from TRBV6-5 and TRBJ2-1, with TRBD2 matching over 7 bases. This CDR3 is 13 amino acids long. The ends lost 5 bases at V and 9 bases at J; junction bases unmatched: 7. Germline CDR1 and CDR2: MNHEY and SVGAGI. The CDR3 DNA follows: TGTGCCAGCAGTCTAATTTCGGGGGGTGAGCAGTTCTTC. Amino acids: CASSLISGGEQFF.

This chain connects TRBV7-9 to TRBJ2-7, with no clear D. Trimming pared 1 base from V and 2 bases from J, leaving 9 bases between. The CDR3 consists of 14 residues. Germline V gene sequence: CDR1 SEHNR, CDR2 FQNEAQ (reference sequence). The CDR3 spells CASSLVGSAYEQYF. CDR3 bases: TGTGCCAGCAGCTTAGTCGGCAGCGCCTACGAGCAGTACTTC.

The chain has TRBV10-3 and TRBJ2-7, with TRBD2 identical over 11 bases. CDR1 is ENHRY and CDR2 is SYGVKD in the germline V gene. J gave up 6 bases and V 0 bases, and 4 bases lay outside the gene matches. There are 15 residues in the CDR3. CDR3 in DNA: TGTGCCATCAGTGAGTCGGGGACTAGCGGATTCGAGCAGTACTTC. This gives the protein CAISESGTSGFEQYF.

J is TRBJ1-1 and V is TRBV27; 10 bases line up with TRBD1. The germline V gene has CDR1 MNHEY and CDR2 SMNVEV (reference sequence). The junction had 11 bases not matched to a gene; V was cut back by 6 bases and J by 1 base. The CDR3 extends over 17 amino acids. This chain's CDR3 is CASREGDRGSGNTEAFF. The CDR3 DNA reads TGTGCCAGCAGGGAGGGGGACAGGGGATCAGGGAACACTGAAGCTTTCTTT.

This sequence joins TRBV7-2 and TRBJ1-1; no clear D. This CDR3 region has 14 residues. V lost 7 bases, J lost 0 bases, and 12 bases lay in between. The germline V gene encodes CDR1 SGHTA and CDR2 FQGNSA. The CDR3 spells CASKLAGMNTEAFF. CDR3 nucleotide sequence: TGTGCCAGCAAACTCGCGGGAATGAACACTGAAGCTTTCTTT.